The clone carrying this TCR beta chain was recorded a few times. Its antigen is unidentified. The data were taken from a study of cytomegalovirus exposure and HLA in healthy donors. Findings and limits, study-wide: Information on immune exposure was restricted to one variable (CMV serostatus).

In germline, CDR1 is ENHRY, CDR2 SYGVKD. This CDR3 has 16 amino acids. V lost 6 bases to trimming and J lost 2 bases, with 17 bases between them. The PCR used 60 Vbeta and 13 Jbeta primers. Only in-frame clones appear in the TCRdb table, and some are missing; sequencing was by immunoSEQ multiplex PCR. Seen here are roughly 200,000 clones, 65% to 85% observed once, and the top ten hold about 0.77%. Sequenced: PBMCs. The TCR comes from a boy between 2 and 10 years old in good health and CMV-seronegative. The chain is built from TRBV10-3 and TRBJ2-1; D ambiguous. CDR3 nucleotides: TGTGCCATCAGACCAGACTTTGGCGGCCCCTACAATGAGCAGTTCTTC. Its protein product is CAIRPDFGGPYNEQFF.